These T cell receptor beta chains were read from a single sample in a study of human T cells and chemical hapten exposure. TCRdb re-analysed the RACE reads in MiXCR, keeping a single row per CDR3 protein. The table includes 95,000 to 150,000 distinct CDR3 sequences, 10% to 12% detected once. The material sequenced was whole blood, taken in connection with sensitization to the hapten diphenylcyclopropenone (DPC). The origin of the receptors is a woman between 45 and 65 years old with alopecia areata. Some clones in this sample may be carry-over from other donors' samples. Both conserved end residues are part of each CDR3.

v_call: TRBV5-6
cdr3_length: 16
j_call: TRBJ1-2
cdr3_aa: CASSFDRGQLPYGYTF

v_call: TRBV28
cdr3_length: 14
j_call: TRBJ2-5
cdr3_aa: CASSSRGGGETQYF

v_call: TRBV9
cdr3_length: 15
j_call: TRBJ2-1
cdr3_aa: CASSVEGGGANEQFF

v_call: TRBV7-2
cdr3_length: 14
j_call: TRBJ2-3
cdr3_aa: CASSSTPGTDTQYF

v_call: TRBV6-6
cdr3_length: 13
j_call: TRBJ2-7
cdr3_aa: CASSYRTGGEQYF

v_call: TRBV2
cdr3_length: 13
j_call: TRBJ2-1
cdr3_aa: CASRQDHNNEQFF

v_call: TRBV5-6
cdr3_length: 17
j_call: TRBJ1-1
cdr3_aa: CASSLGSGQRYYTEAFF

v_call: TRBV3-1
cdr3_length: 16
j_call: TRBJ2-1
cdr3_aa: CASSRKGLAEYNEQFF

v_call: TRBV9
cdr3_length: 13
j_call: TRBJ1-1
cdr3_aa: CASSVDGPEGAFF

v_call: TRBV28
cdr3_length: 13
j_call: TRBJ1-1
cdr3_aa: CASRGIDDTEAFF

v_call: TRBV28
cdr3_length: 12
j_call: TRBJ2-7
cdr3_aa: CASSPGAYEQYF

v_call: TRBV10-2
cdr3_length: 14
j_call: TRBJ2-2
cdr3_aa: CASSDWPNTGELFF

v_call: TRBV12-3/TRBV12-4
cdr3_length: 14
j_call: TRBJ1-1
cdr3_aa: CASSPQGFDTEAFF

v_call: TRBV3-1
cdr3_length: 14
j_call: TRBJ1-1
cdr3_aa: CASSARDRNTEAFF

v_call: TRBV7-2
cdr3_length: 13
j_call: TRBJ2-3
cdr3_aa: CASTPRLSDTQYF

v_call: TRBV7-9
cdr3_length: 12
j_call: TRBJ2-7
cdr3_aa: CASSLVGDEQYF

v_call: TRBV12-3/TRBV12-4
cdr3_length: 15
j_call: TRBJ1-5
cdr3_aa: CASSYTGGSNQPQHF

v_call: TRBV27
cdr3_length: 14
j_call: TRBJ1-6
cdr3_aa: CASRRTGENAPLHF

v_call: TRBV10-3
cdr3_length: 15
j_call: TRBJ2-5
cdr3_aa: CAISAPGGEEETQYF

v_call: TRBV29-1
cdr3_length: 13
j_call: TRBJ1-1
cdr3_aa: CSGYRGGNTEAFF

v_call: TRBV24-1
cdr3_length: 16
j_call: TRBJ2-1
cdr3_aa: CATSGTGTSGPGEQFF

v_call: TRBV28
cdr3_length: 12
j_call: TRBJ2-7
cdr3_aa: CASSRTGYEQYF

v_call: TRBV11-2
cdr3_length: 15
j_call: TRBJ2-3
cdr3_aa: CASSLQLGGTDTQYF

v_call: TRBV6-6
cdr3_length: 13
j_call: TRBJ2-7
cdr3_aa: CASSYVGTYEQYF

v_call: TRBV12-3/TRBV12-4
cdr3_length: 16
j_call: TRBJ2-2
cdr3_aa: CASRASAGERTGELFF

v_call: TRBV20-1
cdr3_length: 16
j_call: TRBJ2-3
cdr3_aa: CSAVYMGTSGSDTQYF

v_call: TRBV10-3
cdr3_length: 16
j_call: TRBJ1-1
cdr3_aa: CAISESIRHGNTEAFF

v_call: TRBV29-1
cdr3_length: 12
j_call: TRBJ1-2
cdr3_aa: CSVLEGADGYTF

v_call: TRBV29-1
cdr3_length: 12
j_call: TRBJ2-7
cdr3_aa: CSVVGASYEQYF

v_call: TRBV7-9
cdr3_length: 14
j_call: TRBJ2-7
cdr3_aa: CASSLSRRASEQYF

v_call: TRBV16
cdr3_length: 14
j_call: TRBJ1-1
cdr3_aa: CASSLHSGDTEAFF

v_call: TRBV12-3/TRBV12-4
cdr3_length: 15
j_call: TRBJ1-4
cdr3_aa: CASSLGGTVYEKLFF

v_call: TRBV28
cdr3_length: 16
j_call: TRBJ1-5
cdr3_aa: CASSFFTGGRRKPQHF

v_call: TRBV7-8
cdr3_length: 18
j_call: TRBJ2-3
cdr3_aa: CASSLVPPSGGLADTQYF

v_call: TRBV3-1
cdr3_length: 13
j_call: TRBJ1-1
cdr3_aa: CASSQVKNTEAFF

v_call: TRBV18
cdr3_length: 15
j_call: TRBJ2-7
cdr3_aa: CASPPPLREGNEQYF

v_call: TRBV5-5
cdr3_length: 12
j_call: TRBJ2-2
cdr3_aa: CASSWSGGELFF

v_call: TRBV29-1
cdr3_length: 12
j_call: TRBJ1-6
cdr3_aa: CSVDPDTSPLHF

v_call: TRBV7-2
cdr3_length: 16
j_call: TRBJ2-3
cdr3_aa: CASSPTKAGGSDTQYF

v_call: TRBV6-4
cdr3_length: 16
j_call: TRBJ2-4
cdr3_aa: CASSEVADHYKNIQYF